These 26 T cell receptor beta chains were sequenced from one sample in a study of blood T cell repertoires in COVID-19 (TCRdb year 2020). The library was generated by the immunoSEQ multiplex PCR assay. Here the immuneACCESS table is served through TCRdb, limited to in-frame sequences with V and J called. Missing clones are a known gap in these copies; in checked studies unresolved V genes cover under half, and the rest lacks a known reason. In all, the sample holds roughly 260,000 clones, and 91% of those were seen once. Of the sample, 2.6% is held by the ten largest clones. Sequences were obtained from peripheral blood. Receptor source: a young adult with COVID-19, enrolled during active disease.

This clone was detected once. The J gene is TRBJ1-6, the V gene TRBV18; D remains ambiguous. Trimming took off 5 bases at V and 0 bases at J, with 14 bases between the two ends. The CDR3 totals 17 residues. Germline V gene lookup returns CDR1 KGHSH and CDR2 LQKENI. The DNA for the CDR3 is TGTGCCAGCTCATCTGGGCGCAGTAGCTCCTATAATTCACCCCTCCACTTT. This codes for CASSSGRSSSYNSPLHF.

In nucleotides, the CDR3 is TGTGCCTGGAGTGGTGGAGTTAGGATCGGGGAGCTGTTTTTT. This codes for CAWSGGVRIGELFF. V and J are TRBV30 and TRBJ2-2; no clear D gene. Germline V gene sequence: CDR1 GTSNPN, CDR2 SVGIG (reference sequence). The CDR3 loop spans 14 amino acids. The V gene lost 1 base and the J gene lost 7 bases, with 13 bases spanning the gap.

V is TRBV7-2 and J is TRBJ2-7; D perhaps matches TRBD2 (5 bases). The CDR3 sequence is 13 residues long. Germline V gives CDR1 SGHTA, CDR2 FQGNSA. The germline V and J ends were trimmed by 5 bases and 4 bases, with 12 bases remaining between them. The CDR3 DNA reads TGTGCCAGCAGCCTTGTGGGAGCGTACGAGCAGTACTTC. Residues: CASSLVGAYEQYF. Full variable domain (missing parts from reference TRBV7-2 and TRBJ2-7): GAGVSQSPSNKVTEKGKDVELRCDPISGHTALYWYRQSLGQGLEFLIYFQGNSAPDKSGLPSDRFSAERTGGSVSTLTIQRTQQEDSAVYLCASSLVGAYEQYFGPGTRLTVT.

V gene TRBV10-3 combines with J gene TRBJ1-2; D might be TRBD1 (5 bases). Trimming removed 2 bases at V and 4 bases at J, with 11 bases between. The CDR3 runs 14 residues. The V gene's germline CDR1 is ENHRY and CDR2 SYGVKD. CDR3 in DNA: TGTGCCATCAGTGAGGGACATCGCTTCTATGGCTACACCTTC. This gives the protein CAISEGHRFYGYTF.

The rearrangement joins TRBV5-8 to TRBJ2-7; 7 nucleotides match TRBD1. Germline V gives CDR1 SGHTS, CDR2 YDEGEE. CDR3 size: 17 residues. V trimming: 0 bases; J trimming: 0 bases; junction bases outside the gene matches: 9. This chain's CDR3 is CASSLAAGGTLSYEQYF. The CDR3 nucleotides read TGTGCCAGCAGCTTGGCGGCAGGGGGTACCCTCTCCTACGAGCAGTACTTC.

The chain links TRBV7-9 to TRBJ2-3; 12 bases align to TRBD2. Trimming at V came to 5 bases and at J to 7 bases, leaving 4 bases not matched to a gene. Germline V lookup: CDR1 SEHNR, CDR2 FQNEAQ (reference sequence). This CDR3 comprises 14 residues. This CDR3 is CASSPGLAGNTQYF. CDR3 sequence (DNA): TGTGCCAGCAGCCCAGGACTAGCGGGGAATACGCAGTATTTT.

This chain connects TRBV4-2 to TRBJ2-7; TRBD2 agrees at 7 bases. CDR3 length: 17 residues. V was clipped by 0 bases and J by 1 base; unmatched bases: 9. The germline CDR1 and CDR2 sequences are LGHNA and YNFKEQ. CDR3 amino acids: CASSQEVRDYFSYEQYF. Here the CDR3 DNA reads TGTGCCAGCAGCCAAGAAGTAAGGGACTACTTTTCCTACGAGCAGTACTTC.

This CDR3 reads CASSFSVTGELFF. The CDR3 DNA reads as TGTGCCAGCAGTTTTTCCGTCACCGGGGAGCTGTTTTTT. The chain has TRBV12-3 or TRBV12-4 and TRBJ2-2; D unresolved. With 3 bases removed from V and 4 bases from J, the gap between germline ends came to 6 bases. The CDR3 loop spans 13 amino acids.

This chain connects TRBV18 to TRBJ2-7; TRBD2 is a possible D gene (5 bases). Trimming pared 6 bases from V and 6 bases from J, leaving 15 bases between. The V gene's germline CDR1 is KGHSH and CDR2 LQKENI. The CDR3 sequence is 13 residues long. The CDR3 reads CASSYQPGIEQYF. The DNA for the CDR3 is TGTGCCAGCTCCTACCAACCGGGGATCGAGCAGTACTTC. The full variable domain, its missing parts supplied by reference TRBV18 and TRBJ2-7, is NAGVMQNPRHLVRRRGQEARLRCSPMKGHSHVYWYRQLPEEGLKFMVYLQKENIIDESGMPKERFSAEFPKEGPSILRIQQVVRGDSAAYFCASSYQPGIEQYFGPGTRLTVT.

This clone was observed a single time. V usage is TRBV20-1 and J usage is TRBJ2-1; no firm D call. CDR1 and CDR2 from the germline V gene are DFQATT and SNEGSKA (reference sequence). This CDR3 has 14 residues. Between the trimmed V and J ends, which lost 3 bases and 0 bases, there was a span of 9 bases. This chain's CDR3 is CSASPLSSYNEQFF. The CDR3 DNA sequence: TGCAGTGCTAGTCCCTTGAGCTCCTACAATGAGCAGTTCTTC.

The chain employs TRBV5-1 and TRBJ1-4, with TRBD1 matching over 8 bases. Germline CDR1 SGHRS, CDR2 YFSETQ. The CDR3 consists of 15 residues. V gave up 4 bases and J gave up 7 bases; unmatched junction bases: 9. CDR3 bases: TGCGCCAGCAGCATACAGGGGGAGGCTAGTGAAAAACTGTTTTTT. Translated, it gives CASSIQGEASEKLFF.

The rearrangement links TRBV19 to TRBJ2-1; 11 bases align to TRBD2. The CDR3 consists of 15 residues. Germline loops: CDR1 LNHDA, CDR2 SQIVND (reference sequence). The trim removed 7 bases at V and 4 bases at J, leaving 6 bases unmatched. CDR3 bases: TGTGCCAGTAATCTAGCGGGAGGTCGGTACAATGAGCAGTTCTTC. Its translation is CASNLAGGRYNEQFF.

V and J are TRBV19 and TRBJ1-4, with D possibly TRBD1 on 6 matching bases. V lost 3 bases and J 5 bases, leaving 10 bases between the germline ends. The CDR3 length is 14 residues. Germline V gene lookup returns CDR1 LNHDA and CDR2 SQIVND (reference sequence). The CDR3 protein is CASSIQGLNEKLFF. CDR3 DNA sequence: TGTGCCAGTAGTATCCAGGGGTTAAATGAAAAACTGTTTTTT.

The chain is built from TRBV9 and TRBJ2-1, with 7 bases aligning to TRBD2. Trimming took 3 bases from V and 2 from J; bases not matched to a gene: 8. This CDR3 comprises 16 residues. Germline loops: CDR1 SGDLS, CDR2 YYNGEE. The CDR3 sequence is CASSETSAPPYNEQFF. In DNA, the CDR3 is TGTGCCAGCAGCGAAACTAGCGCGCCCCCCTACAATGAGCAGTTCTTC.

The V gene is TRBV5-8, the J gene TRBJ2-1; D is undetermined. Germline lookup yields CDR1 SGHTS and CDR2 YDEGEE. The germline V and J ends were trimmed by 4 bases and 0 bases, with 20 bases remaining between them. The CDR3 runs to 18 residues. CDR3 protein: CASSPPEESDSSYNEQFF. The CDR3 DNA sequence: TGTGCCAGCAGCCCACCCGAGGAGAGCGATAGCTCCTACAATGAGCAGTTCTTC.

The chain couples TRBV24-1 to TRBJ2-7; the match to TRBD2 covers 10 bases. V lost 0 bases and J lost 6; bases outside the gene matches: 16. The CDR3 sequence is 19 residues long. Germline CDR1 KGHDR, CDR2 SFDVKD. CDR3 bases: TGTGCCACCAGTGATTTGGCAGAATCTAGCGGGAGTGCCTATTCCGAGCAGTACTTC. This encodes CATSDLAESSGSAYSEQYF.

The V and J genes are TRBV3-1 (or the pseudogene TRBV3-2) and TRBJ2-5; 12 nucleotides match TRBD2. The J segment lost 2 bases and the V segment lost 1 base, leaving 8 bases of the junction unmatched. The CDR3 length is 18 residues. CDR1 is LGHDT and CDR2 is YNNKEL in the germline V gene (reference sequence). Here the CDR3 reads CASSQVRTSGKGQETQYF. For the CDR3, the DNA is TGTGCCAGCAGCCAAGTTAGGACTAGCGGGAAGGGACAAGAGACCCAGTACTTC.

This clone appeared once. This rearrangement joins TRBV6-5 to TRBJ1-2, with 9 positions matching TRBD1. Germline values: CDR1 MNHEY, CDR2 SVGAGI. Losses at the gene ends were 6 bases for V and 4 bases for J; bases not matched to a gene: 9. The CDR3 loop spans 15 amino acids. In DNA, the CDR3 is TGTGCCAGCAGCCAAAGGACAGGGGAAGGCTATGGCTACACCTTC. It codes for CASSQRTGEGYGYTF.

The V and J genes are TRBV9 and TRBJ2-2, with a tentative D call TRBD2 (5 bases). From germline, CDR1 is SGDLS and CDR2 YYNGEE. This CDR3 region has 12 residues. Trimming took 3 bases from V and 6 from J, leaving 6 bases between them. The DNA of the CDR3 is TGTGCCAGCAGCGCACTAGCCGGGGAGCTGTTTTTT. Protein sequence: CASSALAGELFF.

This clone has a handful of counts. This rearrangement joins TRBV12-5 to TRBJ1-5; TRBD1 matches 7 bases. There are 16 residues in the CDR3. Germline V gene lookup returns CDR1 LGHNT and CDR2 FRNRAP. Germline trimming cut 1 base from V and 2 bases from J; bases unmatched to any gene: 5. The CDR3 reads CASGLDQGGGNQPQHF. The CDR3 DNA sequence: TGTGCTAGTGGTTTGGACCAGGGGGGTGGCAATCAGCCCCAGCATTTT. The entire variable domain, with the rest obtained from reference TRBV12-5 and TRBJ1-5, is as follows: DARVTQTPRHKVTEMGQEVTMRCQPILGHNTVFWYRQTMMQGLELLAYFRNRAPLDDSGMPKDRFSAEMPDATLATLKIQPSEPRDSAVYFCASGLDQGGGNQPQHFGDGTRLSIL.

This chain uses TRBV10-1 with TRBJ1-3; no firm D call. Germline V gives CDR1 WNHNN, CDR2 SYGVQD (reference sequence). The CDR3 contains 15 residues. With 3 bases removed from V and 2 bases from J, the gap between germline ends came to 11 bases. The CDR3 DNA reads as TGCGCCAGCAGTGACCACGGAGGGACTGGAAACACCATATATTTT. This codes for CASSDHGGTGNTIYF.

This chain links TRBV6-1 with TRBJ2-7, with 8 bases identical to TRBD1. Trimming took 2 bases from V and 0 from J; bases not matched to a gene: 3. CDR3 length: 15 amino acids. Germline loops: CDR1 MNHNS, CDR2 SASEGT. The CDR3 protein is CASSEWTGSSYEQYF. The CDR3 DNA reads as TGTGCCAGCAGTGAATGGACAGGGAGCTCCTACGAGCAGTACTTC.

The chain is built from TRBV25-1 and TRBJ2-1, with D possibly TRBD2 on 6 matching bases. The CDR3 loop spans 14 amino acids. V was shortened by 5 bases and J by 10 bases, with 18 bases between the two germline ends. Germline CDR1 and CDR2: MGHDK and SYGVNS. The CDR3 protein is CASSLKPGGGEQFF. CDR3 coding DNA: TGTGCCAGCAGTTTAAAACCCGGGGGAGGCGAGCAGTTCTTC.

The chain employs TRBV13 and TRBJ1-2; unclear D gene. This CDR3 contains 12 residues. V lost 3 bases, J lost 8 bases, and 10 bases lay in between. Germline CDR1 PRHDT, CDR2 FYEKMQ (reference sequence). The CDR3 sequence: CASSLVAGGYTF. The CDR3 nucleotides read TGTGCCAGCAGCTTGGTGGCCGGGGGCTACACCTTC.

This clone was detected a few times. The chain has TRBV29-1 and TRBJ2-1; 9 positions agree with TRBD2. J lost 0 bases, V lost 7 bases, and 13 bases had no gene match. The germline CDR1 and CDR2 sequences are SQVTM and ANQGSEA. The CDR3 totals 17 residues. Here the CDR3 reads CSAGGLANYRSYNEQFF. The CDR3 DNA reads TGCAGCGCAGGGGGACTAGCTAACTATCGCTCCTACAATGAGCAGTTCTTC.

The chain joins TRBV11-2 to TRBJ2-3; weak D call: TRBD1 (6 bases). Trimming took 2 bases from V and 3 from J, leaving 18 bases between them. This CDR3 contains 17 residues. Germline loops: CDR1 SGHAT, CDR2 FQNNGV. CDR3 amino acids: CASSLRGLQGWTDTQYF. CDR3 DNA: TGTGCCAGCAGCTTAAGGGGCCTACAGGGATGGACAGATACGCAGTATTTT.